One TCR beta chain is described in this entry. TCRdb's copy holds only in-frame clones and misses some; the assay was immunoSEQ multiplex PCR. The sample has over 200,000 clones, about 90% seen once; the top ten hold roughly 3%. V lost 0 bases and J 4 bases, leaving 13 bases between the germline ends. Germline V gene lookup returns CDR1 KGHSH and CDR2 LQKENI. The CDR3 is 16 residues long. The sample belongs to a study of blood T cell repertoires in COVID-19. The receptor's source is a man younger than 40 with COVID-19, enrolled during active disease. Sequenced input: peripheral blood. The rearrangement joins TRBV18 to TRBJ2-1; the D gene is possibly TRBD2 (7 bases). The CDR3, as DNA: TGTGCCAGCTCACCACCTGGGGGGGCGGAATACAATGAGCAGTTCTTC. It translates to CASSPPGGAEYNEQFF.